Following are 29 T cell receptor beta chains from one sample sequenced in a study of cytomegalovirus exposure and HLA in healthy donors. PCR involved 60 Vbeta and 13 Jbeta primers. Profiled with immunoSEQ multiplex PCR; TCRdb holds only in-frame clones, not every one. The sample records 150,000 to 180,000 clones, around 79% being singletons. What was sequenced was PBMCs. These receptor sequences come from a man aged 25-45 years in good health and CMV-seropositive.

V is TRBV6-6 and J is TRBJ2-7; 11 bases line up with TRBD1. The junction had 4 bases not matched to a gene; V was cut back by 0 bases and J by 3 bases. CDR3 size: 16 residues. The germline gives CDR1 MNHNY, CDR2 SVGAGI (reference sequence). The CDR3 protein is CASSYSGTGGDYEQYF. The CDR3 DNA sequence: TGTGCCAGCAGTTACTCCGGGACAGGGGGGGACTACGAGCAGTACTTC.

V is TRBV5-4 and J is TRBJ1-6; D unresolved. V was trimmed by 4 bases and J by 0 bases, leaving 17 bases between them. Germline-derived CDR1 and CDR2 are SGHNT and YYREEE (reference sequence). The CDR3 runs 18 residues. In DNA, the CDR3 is TGTGCCAGCAGCCATCACCCCCCGGAGAGCTCCTATAATTCACCCCTCCACTTT. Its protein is CASSHHPPESSYNSPLHF.

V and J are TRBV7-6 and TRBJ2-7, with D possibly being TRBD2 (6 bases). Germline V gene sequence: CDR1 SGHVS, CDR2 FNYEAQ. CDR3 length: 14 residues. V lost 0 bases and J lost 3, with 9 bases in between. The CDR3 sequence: CASSLAGGVYEQYF. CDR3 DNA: TGTGCCAGCAGCTTAGCGGGAGGAGTCTACGAGCAGTACTTC.

CDR3 nucleotides: TGTGCCAGCAGCTTAGCGGGAGCGTCCAAAAACATTCAGTACTTC. Amino acid sequence: CASSLAGASKNIQYF. This chain joins TRBV7-9 and TRBJ2-4, with D maybe TRBD2 (5 bases). Germline-derived CDR1 and CDR2 are SEHNR and FQNEAQ (reference sequence). This CDR3 is 15 amino acids long. The V end was cut by 0 bases, the J end by 2 bases, with 8 bases between.

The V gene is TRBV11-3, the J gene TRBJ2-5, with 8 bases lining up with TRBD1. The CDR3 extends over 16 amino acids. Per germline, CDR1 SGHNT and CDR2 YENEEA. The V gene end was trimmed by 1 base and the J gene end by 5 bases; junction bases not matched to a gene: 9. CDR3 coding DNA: TGTGCCAGCAGCTTAGGGGGGACAGGCCCGGGGGAGACCCAGTACTTC. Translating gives CASSLGGTGPGETQYF.

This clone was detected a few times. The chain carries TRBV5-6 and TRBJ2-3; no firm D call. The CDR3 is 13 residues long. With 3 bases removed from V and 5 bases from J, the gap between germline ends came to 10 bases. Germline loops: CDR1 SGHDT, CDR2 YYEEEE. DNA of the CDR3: TGTGCCAGCAGCTCCCCTGAGGTAGATACGCAGTATTTT. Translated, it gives CASSSPEVDTQYF.

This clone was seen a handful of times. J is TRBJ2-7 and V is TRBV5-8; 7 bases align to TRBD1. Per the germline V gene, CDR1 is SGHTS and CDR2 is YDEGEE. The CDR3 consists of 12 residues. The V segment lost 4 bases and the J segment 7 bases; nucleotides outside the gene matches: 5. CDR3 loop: CASSPTGIEQYF. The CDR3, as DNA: TGTGCCAGCAGCCCGACAGGGATTGAGCAGTACTTC.

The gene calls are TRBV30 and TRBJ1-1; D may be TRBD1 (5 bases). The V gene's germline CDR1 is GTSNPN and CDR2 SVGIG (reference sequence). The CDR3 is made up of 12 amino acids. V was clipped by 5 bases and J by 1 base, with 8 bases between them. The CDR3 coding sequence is TGTGCCTGGGCCCAGGGGAACACTGAAGCTTTCTTT. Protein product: CAWAQGNTEAFF.

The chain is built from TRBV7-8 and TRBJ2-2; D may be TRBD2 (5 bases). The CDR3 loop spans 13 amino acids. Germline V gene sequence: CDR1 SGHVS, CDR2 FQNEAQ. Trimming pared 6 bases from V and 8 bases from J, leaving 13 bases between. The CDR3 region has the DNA TGTGCCAGCAGGGCAAGGGAGACAGGGGAGCTGTTTTTT. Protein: CASRARETGELFF.

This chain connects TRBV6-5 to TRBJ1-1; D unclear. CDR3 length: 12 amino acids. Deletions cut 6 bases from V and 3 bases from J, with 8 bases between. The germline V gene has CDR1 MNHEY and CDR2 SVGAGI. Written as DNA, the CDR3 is TGTGCCAGCAGGAGCGGGGACACTGAAGCTTTCTTT. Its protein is CASRSGDTEAFF.

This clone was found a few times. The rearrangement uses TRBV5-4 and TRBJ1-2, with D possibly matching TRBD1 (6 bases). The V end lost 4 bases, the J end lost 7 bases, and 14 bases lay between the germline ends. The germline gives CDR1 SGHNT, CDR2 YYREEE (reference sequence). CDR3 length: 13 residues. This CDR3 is CASSGGGAGGYTF. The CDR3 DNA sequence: TGTGCCAGCAGCGGCGGGGGCGCGGGTGGCTACACCTTC.

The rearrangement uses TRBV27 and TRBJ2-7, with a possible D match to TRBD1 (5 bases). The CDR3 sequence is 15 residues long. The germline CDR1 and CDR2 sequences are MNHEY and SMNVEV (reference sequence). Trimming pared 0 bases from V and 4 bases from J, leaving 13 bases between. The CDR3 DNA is TGTGCCAGCAGTTTATCGGGGCAGATCAATTACGAGCAGTACTTC. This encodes CASSLSGQINYEQYF.

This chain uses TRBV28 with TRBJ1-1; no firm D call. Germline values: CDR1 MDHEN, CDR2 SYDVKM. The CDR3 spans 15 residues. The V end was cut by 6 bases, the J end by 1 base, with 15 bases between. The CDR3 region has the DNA TGTGCCAGCAGGATCCTCTCACAGCCGAACACTGAAGCTTTCTTT. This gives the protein CASRILSQPNTEAFF.

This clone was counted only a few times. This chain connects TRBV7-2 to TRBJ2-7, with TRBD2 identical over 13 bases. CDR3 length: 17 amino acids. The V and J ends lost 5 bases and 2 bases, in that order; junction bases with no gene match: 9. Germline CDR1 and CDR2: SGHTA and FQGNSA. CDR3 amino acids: CASSQGRGLAGAYEQYF. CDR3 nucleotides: TGTGCCAGCAGCCAGGGTAGAGGACTAGCGGGGGCCTACGAGCAGTACTTC.

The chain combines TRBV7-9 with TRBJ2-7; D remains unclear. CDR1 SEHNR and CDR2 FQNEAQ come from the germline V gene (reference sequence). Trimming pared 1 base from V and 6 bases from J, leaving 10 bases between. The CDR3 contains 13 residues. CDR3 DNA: TGTGCCAGCAGCTTAGGCCCCCCGGGCGAGCAGTACTTC. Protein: CASSLGPPGEQYF. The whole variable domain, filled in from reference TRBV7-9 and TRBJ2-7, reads DTGVSQNPRHKITKRGQNVTFRCDPISEHNRLYWYRQTLGQGPEFLTYFQNEAQLEKSRLLSDRFSAERPKGSFSTLEIQRTEQGDSAMYLCASSLGPPGEQYFGPGTRLTVT.

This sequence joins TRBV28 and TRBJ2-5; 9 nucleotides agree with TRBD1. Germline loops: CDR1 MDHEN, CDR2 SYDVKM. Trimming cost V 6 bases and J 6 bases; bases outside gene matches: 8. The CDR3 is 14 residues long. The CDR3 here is CASRRFGQGKTQYF. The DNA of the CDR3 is TGTGCCAGCAGGAGATTTGGACAGGGGAAGACCCAGTACTTC.

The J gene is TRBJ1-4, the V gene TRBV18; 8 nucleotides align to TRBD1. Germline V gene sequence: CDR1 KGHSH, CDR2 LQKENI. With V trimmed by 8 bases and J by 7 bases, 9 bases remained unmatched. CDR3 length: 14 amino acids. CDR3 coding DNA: TGTGCCAGCACCCAACGACAGGGGAGTGAAAAACTGTTTTTT. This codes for CASTQRQGSEKLFF.

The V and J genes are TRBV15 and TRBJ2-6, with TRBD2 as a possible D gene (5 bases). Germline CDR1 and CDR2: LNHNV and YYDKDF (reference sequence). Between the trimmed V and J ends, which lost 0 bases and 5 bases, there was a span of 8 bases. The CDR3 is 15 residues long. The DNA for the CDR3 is TGTGCCACCAGCAGAGATGTCGGGAGGGCCAACGTCCTGACTTTC. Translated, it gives CATSRDVGRANVLTF.

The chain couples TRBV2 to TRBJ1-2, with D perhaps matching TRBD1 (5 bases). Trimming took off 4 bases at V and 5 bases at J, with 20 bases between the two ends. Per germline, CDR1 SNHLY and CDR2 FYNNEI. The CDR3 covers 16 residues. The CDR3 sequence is CASSVTGASFLYGYTF. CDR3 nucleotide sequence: TGTGCCAGCAGTGTTACAGGTGCCTCCTTCCTATATGGCTACACCTTC.

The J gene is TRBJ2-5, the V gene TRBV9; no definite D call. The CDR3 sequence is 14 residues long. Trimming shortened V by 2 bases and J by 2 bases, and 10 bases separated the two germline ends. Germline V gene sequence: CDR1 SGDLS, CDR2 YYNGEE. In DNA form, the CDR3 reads TGTGCCAGCAGCGTTGGTAGCCTTCAAGAGACCCAGTACTTC. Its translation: CASSVGSLQETQYF.

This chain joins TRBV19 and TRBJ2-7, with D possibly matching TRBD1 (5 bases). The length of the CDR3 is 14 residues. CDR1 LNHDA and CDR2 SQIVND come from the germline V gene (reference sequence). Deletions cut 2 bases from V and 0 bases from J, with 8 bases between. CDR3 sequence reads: CASSITGNSYEQYF. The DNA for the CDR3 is TGTGCCAGTAGTATAACAGGAAACTCCTACGAGCAGTACTTC.

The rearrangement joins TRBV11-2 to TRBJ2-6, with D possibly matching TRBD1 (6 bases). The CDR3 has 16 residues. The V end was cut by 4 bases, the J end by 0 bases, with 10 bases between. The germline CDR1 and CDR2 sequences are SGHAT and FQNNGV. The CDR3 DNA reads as TGTGCCAGCAGCTCCGCAGGGGTCTCTGGGGCCAACGTCCTGACTTTC. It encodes CASSSAGVSGANVLTF.

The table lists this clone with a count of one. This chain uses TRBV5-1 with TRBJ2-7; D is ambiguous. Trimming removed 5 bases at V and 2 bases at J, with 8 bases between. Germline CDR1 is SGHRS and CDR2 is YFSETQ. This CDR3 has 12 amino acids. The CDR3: CASSSSTYEQYF. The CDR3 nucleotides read TGCGCCAGCAGTTCCAGTACCTACGAGCAGTACTTC.

In nucleotides, the CDR3 is TGTGCCAGCAGAAAAGAACAAAGCGATTCACCCCTCCACTTT. This translates into CASRKEQSDSPLHF. This chain joins TRBV6-5 and TRBJ1-6; D remains unclear. The V end was cut by 6 bases, the J end by 8 bases, with 14 bases between. Germline lookup yields CDR1 MNHEY and CDR2 SVGAGI. The length of the CDR3 is 14 residues.

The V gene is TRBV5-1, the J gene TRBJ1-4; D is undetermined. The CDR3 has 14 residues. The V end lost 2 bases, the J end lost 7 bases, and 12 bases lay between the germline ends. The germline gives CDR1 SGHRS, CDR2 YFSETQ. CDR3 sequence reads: CASSFEGRGEKLFF. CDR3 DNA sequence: TGCGCCAGCAGCTTTGAGGGCCGAGGTGAAAAACTGTTTTTT.

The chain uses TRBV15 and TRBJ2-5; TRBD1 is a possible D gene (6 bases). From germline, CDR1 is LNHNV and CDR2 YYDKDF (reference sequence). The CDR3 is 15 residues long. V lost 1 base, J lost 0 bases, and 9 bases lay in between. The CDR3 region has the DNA TGTGCCACCAGCAGAGGGACAGAGTACCAAGAGACCCAGTACTTC. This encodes CATSRGTEYQETQYF.

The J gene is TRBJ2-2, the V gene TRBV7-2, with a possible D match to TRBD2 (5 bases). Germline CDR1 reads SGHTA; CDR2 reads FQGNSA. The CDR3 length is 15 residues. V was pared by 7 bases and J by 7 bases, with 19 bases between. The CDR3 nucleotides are TGTGCCAGCATTACCACCGGGATGATGGGCGGGGAGCTGTTTTTT. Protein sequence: CASITTGMMGGELFF.

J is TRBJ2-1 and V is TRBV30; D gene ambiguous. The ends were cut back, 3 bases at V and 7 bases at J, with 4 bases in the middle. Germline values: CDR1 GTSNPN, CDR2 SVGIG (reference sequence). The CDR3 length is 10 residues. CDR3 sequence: CAWRENEQFF. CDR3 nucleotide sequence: TGTGCCTGGAGGGAGAATGAGCAGTTCTTC. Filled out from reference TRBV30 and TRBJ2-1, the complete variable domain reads SQTIHQWPATLVQPVGSPLSLECTVEGTSNPNLYWYRQAAGRGLQLLFYSVGIGQISSEVPQNLSASRPQDRQFILSSKKLLLSDSGFYLCAWRENEQFFGPGTRLTVL.

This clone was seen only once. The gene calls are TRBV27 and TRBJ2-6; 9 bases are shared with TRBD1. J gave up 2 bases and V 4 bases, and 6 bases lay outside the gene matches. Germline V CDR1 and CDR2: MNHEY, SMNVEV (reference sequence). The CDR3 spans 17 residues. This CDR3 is CASSSGQGLAGANVLTF. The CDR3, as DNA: TGTGCCAGCAGTTCCGGACAGGGGCTAGCTGGGGCCAACGTCCTGACTTTC.